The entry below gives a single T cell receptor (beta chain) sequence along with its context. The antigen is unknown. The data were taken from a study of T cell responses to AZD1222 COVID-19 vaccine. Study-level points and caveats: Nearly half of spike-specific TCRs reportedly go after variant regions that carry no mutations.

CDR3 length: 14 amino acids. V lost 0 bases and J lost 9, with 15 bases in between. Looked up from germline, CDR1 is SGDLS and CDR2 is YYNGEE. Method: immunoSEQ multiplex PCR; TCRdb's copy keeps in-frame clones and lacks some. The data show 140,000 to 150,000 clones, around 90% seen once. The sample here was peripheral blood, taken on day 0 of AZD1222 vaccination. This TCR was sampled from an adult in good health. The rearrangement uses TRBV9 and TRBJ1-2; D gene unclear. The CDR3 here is CASSVDSSPMSYTF. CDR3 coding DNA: TGTGCCAGCAGCGTAGATTCCAGTCCTATGAGCTACACCTTC.